The source of this T cell receptor (beta chain) is a study of T cells in Graves' hyperthyroidism and ophthalmopathy. Study results and limitations: Using 13 V-J features, a model discriminated ophthalmopathy from stable hyperthyroidism. Within blood appeared most thyroid clonotypes that had expanded above 0.001.

RNA transcripts gave rise to amplified TCR beta CDR3 regions. The TCR CDR3 first-round RT-PCR relied on the HTBI primer set. TCRdb re-called the multiplex PCR reads with MiXCR, one entry per CDR3 protein. The table has 730,000 or so distinct CDR3 sequences, approximately 18% seen once; the top ten hold over 15%. Those patients with uncontrolled infection, other autoimmune disease, pregnancy or lactation were excluded. This clonotype was found a few times. Its specificity is unknown. The length of the CDR3 is 16 residues. Germline values: CDR1 DFQATT, CDR2 SNEGSKA (reference sequence). V lost 3 bases, J lost 4 bases, and 11 bases stayed unmatched.

V usage is TRBV20-1 and J usage is TRBJ2-3, with 9 bases aligning to TRBD1. Input material: blood. The receptor was derived from a woman aged 45-59 years with Graves' hyperthyroidism that later progressed to Graves' ophthalmopathy. The chain's CDR3 is CSASEAGTGLPDTQYF. In nucleotides, the CDR3 is TGCAGTGCTAGTGAGGCCGGGACAGGGCTTCCAGATACGCAGTATTTT.